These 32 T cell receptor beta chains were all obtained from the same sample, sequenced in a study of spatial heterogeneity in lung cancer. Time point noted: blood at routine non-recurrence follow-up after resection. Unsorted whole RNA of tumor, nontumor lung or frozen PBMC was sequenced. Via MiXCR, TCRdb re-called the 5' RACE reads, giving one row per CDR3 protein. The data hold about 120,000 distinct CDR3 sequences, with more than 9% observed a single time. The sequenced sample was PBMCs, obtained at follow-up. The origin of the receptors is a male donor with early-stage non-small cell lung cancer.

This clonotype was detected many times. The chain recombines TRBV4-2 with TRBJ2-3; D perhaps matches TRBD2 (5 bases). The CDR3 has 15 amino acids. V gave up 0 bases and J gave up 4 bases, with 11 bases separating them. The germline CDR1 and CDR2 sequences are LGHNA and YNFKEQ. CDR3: CASSQDAGVPDTQYF. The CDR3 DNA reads TGTGCCAGCAGCCAAGACGCGGGCGTGCCAGATACGCAGTATTTT.

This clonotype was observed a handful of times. Written as DNA, the CDR3 is TGTGCCACCACGCCCGGGGGAGAACGTTGGGGGGCCAACGTCCTGACTTTC. This encodes CATTPGGERWGANVLTF. The gene calls are TRBV27 and TRBJ2-6; possible D gene TRBD2, 6 bases. V gave up 10 bases and J gave up 4 bases, with 23 bases separating them. This CDR3 spans 17 amino acids. Germline CDR1 is MNHEY and CDR2 is SMNVEV (reference sequence).

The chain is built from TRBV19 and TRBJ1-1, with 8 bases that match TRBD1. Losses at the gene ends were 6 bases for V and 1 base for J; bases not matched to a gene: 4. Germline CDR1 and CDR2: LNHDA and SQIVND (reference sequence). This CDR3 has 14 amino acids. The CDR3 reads CASRVGTGNTEAFF. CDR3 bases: TGTGCCAGTAGAGTCGGGACAGGGAACACTGAAGCTTTCTTT. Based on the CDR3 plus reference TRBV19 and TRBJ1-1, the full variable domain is DGGITQSPKYLFRKEGQNVTLSCEQNLNHDAMYWYRQDPGQGLRLIYYSQIVNDFQKGDIAEGYSVSREKKESFPLTVTSAQKNPTAFYLCASRVGTGNTEAFFGQGTRLTVV.

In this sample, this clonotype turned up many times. The CDR3 here is CASSQEGRVGNQPQHF. The DNA for the CDR3 is TGCGCCAGCAGCCAAGAAGGCAGGGTCGGTAATCAGCCCCAGCATTTT. The J gene is TRBJ1-5, the V gene TRBV4-3; D is possibly TRBD1 (5 bases). Deletions cut 0 bases from V and 4 bases from J, with 13 bases between. The CDR3 loop spans 16 amino acids. Germline CDR1 reads LGHNA; CDR2 reads YSLEER.

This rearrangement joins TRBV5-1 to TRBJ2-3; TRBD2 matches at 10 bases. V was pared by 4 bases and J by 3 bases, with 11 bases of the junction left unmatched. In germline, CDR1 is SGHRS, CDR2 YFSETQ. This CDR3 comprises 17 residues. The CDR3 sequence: CASSEGSGGALTDTQYF. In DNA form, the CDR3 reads TGCGCCAGCAGCGAGGGAAGCGGGGGGGCCTTAACAGATACGCAGTATTTT.

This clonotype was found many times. CDR3 sequence (DNA): TGTGCCAGCAGCTTCACAGCGGGGGTTCGCACAGATACGCAGTATTTT. Its translation is CASSFTAGVRTDTQYF. The chain has TRBV11-2 and TRBJ2-3; TRBD2 aligns across 8 bases. V was clipped by 3 bases and J by 1 base; unmatched bases: 6. Germline loops: CDR1 SGHAT, CDR2 FQNNGV. The CDR3 has 16 residues.

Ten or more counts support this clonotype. CDR3 DNA: TGTGCCAGCGGTGATCAGGGGATGGCTTTCTTT. Translation gives CASGDQGMAFF. V and J are TRBV3-1 and TRBJ1-1; D possibly corresponds to TRBD1 (6 bases). In germline, CDR1 is LGHDT, CDR2 YNNKEL (reference sequence). This CDR3 spans 11 amino acids. V was trimmed by 8 bases and J by 11 bases, leaving 15 bases between them.

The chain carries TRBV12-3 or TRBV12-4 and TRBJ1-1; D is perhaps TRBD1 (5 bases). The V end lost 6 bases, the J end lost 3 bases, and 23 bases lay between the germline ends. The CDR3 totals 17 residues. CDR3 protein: CASRPGNLFRGDTEAFF. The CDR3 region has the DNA TGTGCCAGCAGGCCTGGGAACCTCTTCCGGGGGGACACTGAAGCTTTCTTT.

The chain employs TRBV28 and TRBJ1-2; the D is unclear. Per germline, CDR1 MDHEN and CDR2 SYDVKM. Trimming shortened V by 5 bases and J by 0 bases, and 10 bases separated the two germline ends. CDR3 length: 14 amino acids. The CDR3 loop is CASSTPNPNYGYTF. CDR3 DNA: TGTGCCAGCAGTACCCCCAACCCTAACTATGGCTACACCTTC.

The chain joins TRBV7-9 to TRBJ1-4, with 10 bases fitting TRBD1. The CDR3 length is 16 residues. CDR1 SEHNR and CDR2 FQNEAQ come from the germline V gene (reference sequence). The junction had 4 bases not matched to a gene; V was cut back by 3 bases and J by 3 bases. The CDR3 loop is CASSLRDRGANEKLFF. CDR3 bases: TGTGCCAGCAGCTTGCGGGACAGGGGTGCTAATGAAAAACTGTTTTTT.

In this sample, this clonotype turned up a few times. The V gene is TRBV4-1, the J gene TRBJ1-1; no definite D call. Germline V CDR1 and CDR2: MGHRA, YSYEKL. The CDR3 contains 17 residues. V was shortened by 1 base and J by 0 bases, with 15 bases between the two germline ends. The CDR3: CASSQVPSGNMNTEAFF. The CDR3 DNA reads TGCGCCAGCAGCCAAGTCCCTTCCGGAAACATGAACACTGAAGCTTTCTTT.

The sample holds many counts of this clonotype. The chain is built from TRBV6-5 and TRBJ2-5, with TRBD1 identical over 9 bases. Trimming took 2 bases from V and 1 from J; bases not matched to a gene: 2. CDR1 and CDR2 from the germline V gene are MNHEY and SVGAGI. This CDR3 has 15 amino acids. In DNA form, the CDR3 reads TGTGCCAGCAGTTACACAGGGGGCCCCCAAGAGACCCAGTACTTC. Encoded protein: CASSYTGGPQETQYF.

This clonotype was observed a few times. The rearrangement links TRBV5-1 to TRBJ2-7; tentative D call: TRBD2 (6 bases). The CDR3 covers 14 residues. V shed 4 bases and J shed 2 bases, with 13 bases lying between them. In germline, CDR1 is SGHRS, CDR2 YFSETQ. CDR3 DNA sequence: TGCGCCAGCAGCGACCCTAGCGTGACCTACGAGCAGTACTTC. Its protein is CASSDPSVTYEQYF. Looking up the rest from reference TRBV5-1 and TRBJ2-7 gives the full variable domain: KAGVTQTPRYLIKTRGQQVTLSCSPISGHRSVSWYQQTPGQGLQFLFEYFSETQRNKGNFPGRFSGRQFSNSRSEMNVSTLELGDSALYLCASSDPSVTYEQYFGPGTRLTVT.

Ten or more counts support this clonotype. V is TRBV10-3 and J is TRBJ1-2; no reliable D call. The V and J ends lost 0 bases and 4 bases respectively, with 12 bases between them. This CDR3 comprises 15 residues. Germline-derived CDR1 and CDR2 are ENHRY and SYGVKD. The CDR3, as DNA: TGTGCCATCAGTGAGTCGTCGGCAGCAATCTATGGCTACACCTTC. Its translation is CAISESSAAIYGYTF.

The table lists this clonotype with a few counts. CDR3 sequence: CASSLAAVQSIGFYEQYF. In nucleotides, the CDR3 is TGCGCCAGCAGCTTGGCGGCAGTCCAATCGATCGGGTTTTACGAGCAGTACTTC. The chain combines TRBV5-1 with TRBJ2-7, with D uncertain. Germline V gives CDR1 SGHRS, CDR2 YFSETQ. Between the trimmed V and J ends, which lost 0 bases and 4 bases, there was a span of 23 bases. CDR3 length: 18 amino acids.

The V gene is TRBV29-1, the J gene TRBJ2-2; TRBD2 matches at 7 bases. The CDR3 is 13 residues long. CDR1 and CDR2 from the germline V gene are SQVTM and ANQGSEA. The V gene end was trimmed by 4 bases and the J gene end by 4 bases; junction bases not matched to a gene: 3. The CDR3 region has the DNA TGCAGCGTTGGCCGCGGGGGCACCGGGGAGCTGTTTTTT. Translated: CSVGRGGTGELFF.

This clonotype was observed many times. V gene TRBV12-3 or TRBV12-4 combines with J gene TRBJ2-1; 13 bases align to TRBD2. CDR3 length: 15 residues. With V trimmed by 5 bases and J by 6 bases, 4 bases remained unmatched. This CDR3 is CASSRLAGGVNEQFF. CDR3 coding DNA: TGTGCCAGCAGTAGACTAGCGGGGGGTGTCAATGAGCAGTTCTTC.

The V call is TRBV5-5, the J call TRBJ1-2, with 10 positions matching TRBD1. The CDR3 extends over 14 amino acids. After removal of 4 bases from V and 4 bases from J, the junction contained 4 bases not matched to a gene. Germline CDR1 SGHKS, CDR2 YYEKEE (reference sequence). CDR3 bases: TGTGCCAGCAGCGTACGGGACAGGGGCTATGGCTACACCTTC. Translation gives CASSVRDRGYGYTF.

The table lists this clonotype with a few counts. The CDR3, as DNA: TGTGCCAGCAGTTACTCGAATAGGGGGCAGGAAGGGGCCAAAAACATTCAGTACTTC. Amino acids: CASSYSNRGQEGAKNIQYF. V usage is TRBV6-5 and J usage is TRBJ2-4, with TRBD1 matching over 7 bases. V was clipped by 0 bases and J by 1 base; unmatched bases: 12. CDR1 is MNHEY, CDR2 SVGAGI, per germline. The CDR3 contains 19 residues.

The CDR3 sequence: CASSSDRASSYEQYF. DNA of the CDR3: TGTGCCAGCAGCAGCGACAGGGCAAGCTCCTACGAGCAGTACTTC. The chain recombines TRBV11-2 with TRBJ2-7, with 7 bases fitting TRBD1. This CDR3 is 15 amino acids long. The V gene end was trimmed by 5 bases and the J gene end by 0 bases; junction bases not matched to a gene: 7. Germline CDR1 SGHAT, CDR2 FQNNGV. The full variable domain, rest sourced from reference TRBV11-2 and TRBJ2-7, is EAGVAQSPRYKIIEKRQSVAFWCNPISGHATLYWYQQILGQGPKLLIQFQNNGVVDDSQLPKDRFSAERLKGVDSTLKIQPAKLEDSAVYLCASSSDRASSYEQYFGPGTRLTVT.

The CDR3: CASSFRTGGIETQYF. The CDR3 DNA is TGCGCCAGCAGCTTCAGGACAGGGGGGATCGAGACCCAGTACTTC. V is TRBV5-1 and J is TRBJ2-5; 10 bases are shared with TRBD1. Germline lookup yields CDR1 SGHRS and CDR2 YFSETQ. This CDR3 spans 15 amino acids. V shed 2 bases, J shed 5 bases, and the junction held 6 bases outside the gene matches.

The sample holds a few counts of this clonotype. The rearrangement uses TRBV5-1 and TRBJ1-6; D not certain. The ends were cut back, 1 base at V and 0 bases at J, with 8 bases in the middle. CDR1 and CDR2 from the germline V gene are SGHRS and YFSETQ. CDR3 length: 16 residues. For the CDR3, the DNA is TGCGCCAGCAGCTTGAGAAGCAGCTCCTATAATTCACCCCTCCACTTT. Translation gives CASSLRSSSYNSPLHF.

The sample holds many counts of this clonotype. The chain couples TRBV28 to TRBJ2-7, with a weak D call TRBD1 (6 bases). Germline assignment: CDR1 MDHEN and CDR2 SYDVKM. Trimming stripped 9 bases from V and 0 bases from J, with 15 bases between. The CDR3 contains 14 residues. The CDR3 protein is CASFSGDNSYEQYF. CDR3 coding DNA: TGTGCCAGTTTTTCCGGGGACAACTCCTACGAGCAGTACTTC.

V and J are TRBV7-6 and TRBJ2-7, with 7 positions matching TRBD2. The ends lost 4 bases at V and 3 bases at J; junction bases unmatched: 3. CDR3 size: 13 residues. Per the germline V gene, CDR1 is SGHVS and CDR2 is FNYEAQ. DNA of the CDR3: TGTGCCAGCAGCTCCTCTAGCGGCTACGAGCAGTACTTC. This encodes CASSSSSGYEQYF.

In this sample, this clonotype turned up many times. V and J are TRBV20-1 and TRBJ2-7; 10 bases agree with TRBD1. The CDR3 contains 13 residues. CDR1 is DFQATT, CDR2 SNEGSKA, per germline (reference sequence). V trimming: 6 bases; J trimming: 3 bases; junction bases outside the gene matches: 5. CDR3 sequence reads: CSAVRDRGYEQYF. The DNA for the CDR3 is TGCAGTGCCGTCCGGGACAGGGGCTACGAGCAGTACTTC.

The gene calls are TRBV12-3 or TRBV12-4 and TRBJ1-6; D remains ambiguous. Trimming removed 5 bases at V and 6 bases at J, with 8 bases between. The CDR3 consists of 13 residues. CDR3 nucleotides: TGTGCCAGCAGTCCAGCATTTAATTCACCCCTCCACTTT. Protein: CASSPAFNSPLHF.

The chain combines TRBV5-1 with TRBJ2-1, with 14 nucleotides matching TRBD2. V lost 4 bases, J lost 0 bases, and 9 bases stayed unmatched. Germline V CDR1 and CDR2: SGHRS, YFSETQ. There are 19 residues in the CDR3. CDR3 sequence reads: CASSPTGTSGGSSYNEQFF. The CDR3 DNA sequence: TGCGCCAGCAGCCCCACCGGGACTAGCGGGGGAAGCTCCTACAATGAGCAGTTCTTC.

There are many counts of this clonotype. CDR3 DNA: TGTGCCACCGGGATTTACTCTGGAAACACCATATATTTT. Its protein product is CATGIYSGNTIYF. The chain links TRBV15 to TRBJ1-3, with D uncertain. The V and J ends lost 8 bases and 0 bases respectively, with 8 bases between them. The CDR3 sequence is 13 residues long. Germline V gene sequence: CDR1 LNHNV, CDR2 YYDKDF (reference sequence).

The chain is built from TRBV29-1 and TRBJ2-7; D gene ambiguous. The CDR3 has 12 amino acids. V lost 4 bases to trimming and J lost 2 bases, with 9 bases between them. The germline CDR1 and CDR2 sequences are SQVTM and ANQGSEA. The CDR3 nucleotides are TGCAGCGTTGTCCATGACACCTACGAGCAGTACTTC. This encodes CSVVHDTYEQYF.

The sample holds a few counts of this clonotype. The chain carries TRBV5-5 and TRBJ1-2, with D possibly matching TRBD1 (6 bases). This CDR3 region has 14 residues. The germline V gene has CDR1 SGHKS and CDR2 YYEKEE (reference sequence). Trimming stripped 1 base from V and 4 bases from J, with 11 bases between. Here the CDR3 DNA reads TGTGCCAGCAGCTTGACAGGGTTGGCCTATGGCTACACCTTC. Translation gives CASSLTGLAYGYTF.

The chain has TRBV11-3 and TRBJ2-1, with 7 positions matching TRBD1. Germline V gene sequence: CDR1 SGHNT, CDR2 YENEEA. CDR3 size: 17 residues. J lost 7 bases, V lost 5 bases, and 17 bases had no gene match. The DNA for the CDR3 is TGTGCCAGCAGCCCGAGGCAAAGCAGGGGGTATCGGAATGAGCAGTTCTTC. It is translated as CASSPRQSRGYRNEQFF.

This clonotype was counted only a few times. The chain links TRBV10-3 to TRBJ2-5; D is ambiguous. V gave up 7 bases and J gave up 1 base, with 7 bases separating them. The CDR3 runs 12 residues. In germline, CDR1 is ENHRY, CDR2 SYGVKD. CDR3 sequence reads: CAITGVQETQYF. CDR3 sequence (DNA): TGTGCCATCACTGGGGTCCAAGAGACCCAGTACTTC.